This T cell receptor (beta chain) is drawn from a study of Ad26.COV2.S vaccination and SARS-CoV-2 variants. The data were produced by immunoSEQ multiplex PCR, yet TCRdb's version contains in-frame clones alone and is incomplete. The data contain 440,000 or so clones, roughly 91% of them seen just once; the ten biggest clones take up roughly 4%. The treatment was: about 20 received Ad26.COV2.S at low or high dose, single or two shots; about 5 received placebo; per-sample allocation not given. Repertoires come from day 63 after the first vaccine or placebo injection. It was an adult aged 18-55 years in Boston who was the donor. An Ad26 vector was used to express Wuhan-strain SARS-CoV-2 spike as the vaccine. The TCR originated in a person aged 18-65 years who received the Ad26.COV2.S COVID-19 vaccine or a placebo. Sequenced here: peripheral blood, sampled in a trial of Ad26.COV2.S vaccine versus placebo.

The CDR3 reads CASSANRLAHSNQPQHF. CDR3 nucleotide sequence: TGTGCCAGCAGCGCAAACAGACTGGCCCATAGCAATCAGCCCCAGCATTTT. The chain carries TRBV7-2 and TRBJ1-5; the D is unclear. Germline CDR1 and CDR2: SGHTA and FQGNSA. V lost 5 bases and J 0 bases, leaving 17 bases between the germline ends. The CDR3 has 17 amino acids. The full variable domain, its missing parts supplied by reference TRBV7-2 and TRBJ1-5, is GAGVSQSPSNKVTEKGKDVELRCDPISGHTALYWYRQSLGQGLEFLIYFQGNSAPDKSGLPSDRFSAERTGGSVSTLTIQRTQQEDSAVYLCASSANRLAHSNQPQHFGDGTRLSIL.